One and the same sample provided the 25 T cell receptor beta chains below, sequenced in a study of T cell responses to AZD1222 COVID-19 vaccine. Some clones are missing from TCRdb's copy, which holds only in-frame ones; the method was immunoSEQ multiplex PCR. The sample lists about 120,000 clones; approximately 85% were seen once. The sample was peripheral blood, taken on day 0 of AZD1222 vaccination. The receptors come from an adult in good health.

The chain recombines TRBV28 with TRBJ2-3; 11 bases are shared with TRBD2. There are 16 residues in the CDR3. Per the germline V gene, CDR1 is MDHEN and CDR2 is SYDVKM. Trimming took 3 bases from V and 4 from J; bases not matched to a gene: 6. CDR3 DNA sequence: TGTGCCAGCAGTTTTAGCGGGGGGGCCACTGCAGATACGCAGTATTTT. It specifies CASSFSGGATADTQYF.

This rearrangement joins TRBV5-5 to TRBJ2-3; D might be TRBD1 (6 bases). The germline CDR1 and CDR2 sequences are SGHKS and YYEKEE (reference sequence). With 0 bases removed from V and 6 bases from J, the gap between germline ends came to 11 bases. The CDR3 is 14 amino acids. The CDR3 sequence is CASSLGDDRDTQYF. CDR3 nucleotides: TGTGCCAGCAGCTTGGGCGATGACAGGGATACGCAGTATTTT.

The gene calls are TRBV6-5 and TRBJ2-7, with D possibly being TRBD1 (6 bases). Trimming shortened V by 6 bases and J by 4 bases, and 16 bases separated the two germline ends. The CDR3 sequence is 14 residues long. The germline V gene has CDR1 MNHEY and CDR2 SVGAGI. As DNA, the CDR3 is TGTGCCAGCAGCAAACAGGGTAGTAGGTACGAGCAGTACTTC. This codes for CASSKQGSRYEQYF.

The CDR3 sequence: CASSLDREETQYF. CDR3 in DNA: TGTGCCAGCAGTTTGGACAGGGAAGAGACCCAGTACTTC. The J gene is TRBJ2-5, the V gene TRBV2, with 8 bases fitting TRBD1. The CDR3 runs 13 residues. V lost 5 bases and J lost 3; bases outside the gene matches: 2. CDR1 and CDR2 (germline): SNHLY, FYNNEI.

The CDR3 DNA is TGTGCCAGCAGCAGAAGGGACGGTAGCTACACCTTC. As protein: CASSRRDGSYTF. This chain connects TRBV21-1 to TRBJ1-2. TRBV21-1 is designated a pseudogene. The CDR3 extends over 12 amino acids.

The J gene is TRBJ1-1, the V gene TRBV29-1; 10 positions agree with TRBD1. The CDR3 has 15 residues. The trim removed 7 bases at V and 6 bases at J, leaving 14 bases unmatched. Looked up from germline, CDR1 is SQVTM and CDR2 is ANQGSEA. The CDR3 spells CSAEDLRQGASEAFF. CDR3 nucleotide sequence: TGCAGCGCCGAAGACCTTAGACAGGGGGCGTCTGAAGCTTTCTTT.

The chain has TRBV4-2 and TRBJ2-1, with a weak D call TRBD2 (5 bases). Per the germline V gene, CDR1 is LGHNA and CDR2 is YNFKEQ. Trimming removed 0 bases at V and 5 bases at J, with 11 bases between. This CDR3 is built from 15 residues. CDR3 sequence reads: CASSQDLEADNEQFF. CDR3 bases: TGTGCCAGCAGCCAAGATCTGGAGGCGGACAATGAGCAGTTCTTC.

This clone is termed medium-sized. V and J are TRBV25-1 and TRBJ1-2; D not resolved. Germline CDR1 reads MGHDK; CDR2 reads SYGVNS. This CDR3 is 12 amino acids long. V lost 2 bases to trimming and J lost 4 bases, with 5 bases between them. The chain's CDR3 is CASSESFYGYTF. The CDR3 nucleotides read TGTGCCAGCAGTGAAAGCTTCTATGGCTACACCTTC.

The rearrangement uses TRBV18 and TRBJ1-5; 8 bases line up with TRBD1. After removal of 5 bases from V and 0 bases from J, the junction contained 6 bases not matched to a gene. Germline CDR1 is KGHSH and CDR2 is LQKENI. The CDR3 loop spans 16 amino acids. CDR3 DNA sequence: TGTGCCAGCTCAAAAACGGGACAGGATAGCAATCAGCCCCAGCATTTT. The encoded protein is CASSKTGQDSNQPQHF.

This chain joins TRBV4-2 and TRBJ2-7; tentatively, D is TRBD2 (6 bases). The CDR3 totals 16 residues. The germline V gene has CDR1 LGHNA and CDR2 YNFKEQ. V lost 5 bases and J lost 3, with 20 bases in between. CDR3 DNA sequence: TGTGCCAGCAGCGGAGTTGCGGTTAGCGGAAACTACGAGCAGTACTTC. Translating gives CASSGVAVSGNYEQYF.

The CDR3 is CASSIGGGEQYF. The CDR3 bases are TGTGCCAGTAGTATCGGCGGGGGCGAGCAGTACTTC. The chain recombines TRBV19 with TRBJ2-7; 7 positions agree with TRBD2. Germline CDR1 LNHDA, CDR2 SQIVND (reference sequence). The length of the CDR3 is 12 residues. With V trimmed by 3 bases and J by 6 bases, 2 bases remained unmatched.

The chain combines TRBV28 with TRBJ1-1; D is uncertain. V dropped 4 bases and J dropped 0 bases, with 6 bases sitting between them. In germline, CDR1 is MDHEN, CDR2 SYDVKM. The CDR3 contains 13 residues. CDR3 protein: CASSSYLNTEAFF. CDR3 nucleotide sequence: TGTGCCAGCAGTTCTTACCTGAACACTGAAGCTTTCTTT.

This clone was seen a few times. The rearrangement uses TRBV28 and TRBJ1-3; weak D call: TRBD1 (5 bases). Trimming removed 5 bases from V and 0 bases from J, with 17 bases in between. This CDR3 spans 17 amino acids. Looked up from germline, CDR1 is MDHEN and CDR2 is SYDVKM. CDR3 sequence reads: CASSQMGLVGSGNTIYF. The CDR3 DNA sequence: TGTGCCAGCAGTCAAATGGGGCTGGTGGGCTCTGGAAACACCATATATTTT.

This chain uses TRBV3-1 (or the pseudogene TRBV3-2) with TRBJ1-1; D might be TRBD1 (6 bases). The germline CDR1 and CDR2 sequences are LGHDT and YNNKEL (reference sequence). This CDR3 spans 14 amino acids. V lost 6 bases and J 1 base, leaving 12 bases between the germline ends. The CDR3 bases are TGTGCCAGCAGTTCAGCAGGGGAGAACACTGAAGCTTTCTTT. This sequence encodes CASSSAGENTEAFF.

This clone has only a few counts. The V call is TRBV20-1, the J call TRBJ2-7; unclear D gene. The germline V gene encodes CDR1 DFQATT and CDR2 SNEGSKA (reference sequence). This CDR3 is 11 amino acids long. Trimming removed 3 bases from V and 2 bases from J, with 5 bases in between. The CDR3: CSASGTYEQYF. The CDR3 coding sequence is TGCAGTGCTAGTGGCACCTACGAGCAGTACTTC.

This chain links TRBV18 with TRBJ2-2; D is unresolved. The length of the CDR3 is 12 residues. The germline V gene encodes CDR1 KGHSH and CDR2 LQKENI. V gave up 8 bases and J gave up 5 bases, with 9 bases separating them. The CDR3 sequence: CASTRKTGELFF. For the CDR3, the DNA is TGTGCCAGCACAAGGAAAACCGGGGAGCTGTTTTTT.

The chain joins TRBV19 to TRBJ2-7; D is ambiguous. The ends were cut back, 4 bases at V and 0 bases at J, with 16 bases in the middle. The CDR3 spans 16 residues. Looked up from germline, CDR1 is LNHDA and CDR2 is SQIVND (reference sequence). CDR3 DNA: TGTGCCAGTAGTAGGGGTCAGGTCCCCAGCTCCTACGAGCAGTACTTC. The encoded protein is CASSRGQVPSSYEQYF. The full variable domain, in which reference TRBV19 and TRBJ2-7 provide the parts outside the CDR3, is DGGITQSPKYLFRKEGQNVTLSCEQNLNHDAMYWYRQDPGQGLRLIYYSQIVNDFQKGDIAEGYSVSREKKESFPLTVTSAQKNPTAFYLCASSRGQVPSSYEQYFGPGTRLTVT.

This chain links TRBV7-2 with TRBJ1-1; D might be TRBD1 (5 bases). CDR3 length: 13 amino acids. The germline CDR1 and CDR2 sequences are SGHTA and FQGNSA. The V gene lost 7 bases and the J gene lost 7 bases, with 16 bases spanning the gap. CDR3 in amino acids: CASNQPRGGEAFF. The CDR3 DNA follows: TGTGCCAGCAACCAACCTAGGGGCGGTGAAGCTTTCTTT.

This chain links TRBV27 with TRBJ2-7; 7 bases map to TRBD2. Per the germline V gene, CDR1 is MNHEY and CDR2 is SMNVEV (reference sequence). After removal of 3 bases from V and 0 bases from J, the junction contained 5 bases not matched to a gene. There are 15 residues in the CDR3. This CDR3 is CASSFEAGVSYEQYF. The CDR3 DNA reads as TGTGCCAGCAGTTTTGAGGCGGGGGTCTCCTACGAGCAGTACTTC.

In DNA form, the CDR3 reads TGTGCCAGCAGTCCAAATAGCGGGAGAGAGACCCAGTACTTC. It specifies CASSPNSGRETQYF. This chain joins TRBV28 and TRBJ2-5, with TRBD2 matching over 9 bases. Germline assignment: CDR1 MDHEN and CDR2 SYDVKM. With V trimmed by 5 bases and J by 4 bases, 5 bases remained unmatched. The CDR3 loop spans 14 amino acids.

The J gene is TRBJ2-1, the V gene TRBV3-1 (or the pseudogene TRBV3-2); a weak D match, TRBD2 (5 bases). The CDR3 covers 14 residues. Germline CDR1 and CDR2: LGHDT and YNNKEL (reference sequence). Deletions cut 1 base from V and 9 bases from J, with 13 bases between. Here the CDR3 DNA reads TGTGCCAGCAGCCAAGCAGGACTTCTAGGTGAGCAGTTCTTC. It codes for CASSQAGLLGEQFF.

This clone is a singleton in its sample. The V call is TRBV19, the J call TRBJ2-1; 9 nucleotides align to TRBD2. Germline CDR1 and CDR2: LNHDA and SQIVND (reference sequence). Trimming cost V 6 bases and J 7 bases; bases outside gene matches: 10. This CDR3 is 15 amino acids long. The CDR3 sequence: CASSSGASGKNEQFF. CDR3 bases: TGTGCCAGTAGCTCCGGGGCTAGCGGGAAAAATGAGCAGTTCTTC.

This chain connects TRBV6-2 or TRBV6-3 to TRBJ1-2; 8 nucleotides agree with TRBD1. Germline loops: CDR1 MNHEY, CDR2 SVGEGT. The CDR3 covers 16 residues. The V and J ends lost 0 bases and 5 bases, in that order; junction bases with no gene match: 8. The CDR3 here is CASSYSIVTGEYGYTF. Here the CDR3 DNA reads TGTGCCAGCAGTTACTCGATCGTGACAGGGGAGTATGGCTACACCTTC.

The V call is TRBV3-1 (or the pseudogene TRBV3-2), the J call TRBJ2-1, with 8 bases fitting TRBD2. The CDR3 spans 17 residues. Germline CDR1 is LGHDT and CDR2 is YNNKEL (reference sequence). Trimming removed 3 bases from V and 0 bases from J; junction bases left unmatched: 7. CDR3 sequence: CASSHLSGGHSYNEQFF. The DNA for the CDR3 is TGTGCCAGCAGCCATCTAAGCGGGGGCCACTCCTACAATGAGCAGTTCTTC.

This clone has just one count. The chain couples TRBV18 to TRBJ2-7; 10 nucleotides match TRBD2. The CDR3 contains 14 residues. Looked up from germline, CDR1 is KGHSH and CDR2 is LQKENI. V was pared by 3 bases and J by 4 bases, with 3 bases of the junction left unmatched. The CDR3 nucleotides are TGTGCCAGCTCACCTATAGCGGGAGGTTACGAGCAGTACTTC. Residues: CASSPIAGGYEQYF.